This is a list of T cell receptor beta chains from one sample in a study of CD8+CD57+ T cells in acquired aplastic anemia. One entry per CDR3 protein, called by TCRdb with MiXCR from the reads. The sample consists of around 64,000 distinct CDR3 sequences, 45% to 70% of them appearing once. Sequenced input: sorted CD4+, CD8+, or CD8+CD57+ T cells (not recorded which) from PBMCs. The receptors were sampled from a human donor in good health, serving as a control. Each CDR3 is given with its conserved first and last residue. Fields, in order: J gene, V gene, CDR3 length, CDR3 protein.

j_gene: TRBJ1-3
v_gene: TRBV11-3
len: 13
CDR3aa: CASSGGSGNTIYF

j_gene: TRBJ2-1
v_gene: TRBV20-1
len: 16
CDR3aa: CSARVPRIPSYDEQFF

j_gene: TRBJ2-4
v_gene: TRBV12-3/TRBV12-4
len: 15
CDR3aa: CASSDGGLAKNIQYF

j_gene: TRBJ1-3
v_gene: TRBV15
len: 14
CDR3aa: CATSSSGNGNTIYF

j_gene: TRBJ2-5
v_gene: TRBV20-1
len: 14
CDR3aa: CSARALTQQETQYF

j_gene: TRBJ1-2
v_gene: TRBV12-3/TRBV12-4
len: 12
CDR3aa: CASRGQGGGYTF

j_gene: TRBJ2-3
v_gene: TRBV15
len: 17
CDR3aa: CATSRGLAGGIRDTQYF

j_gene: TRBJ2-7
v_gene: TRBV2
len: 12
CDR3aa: CASRDSDYEQYF

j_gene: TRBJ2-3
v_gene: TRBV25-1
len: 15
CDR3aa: CASSPSLGITDTQYF

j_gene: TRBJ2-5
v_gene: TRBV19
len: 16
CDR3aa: CASSPPPGPRQETQYF

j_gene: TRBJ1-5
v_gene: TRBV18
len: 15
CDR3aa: CASSSSGQAGQPQHF

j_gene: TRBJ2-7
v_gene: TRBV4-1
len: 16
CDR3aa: CASSQEARADTYEQYF

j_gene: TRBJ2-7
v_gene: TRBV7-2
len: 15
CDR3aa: CASSRQRGVPYEQYF

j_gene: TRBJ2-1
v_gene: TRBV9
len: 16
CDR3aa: CASRAGLAGSYNEQFF

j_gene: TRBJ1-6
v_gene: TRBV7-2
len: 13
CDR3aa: CASSLDGASPLHF

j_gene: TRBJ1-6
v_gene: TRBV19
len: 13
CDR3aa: CASSTQGDSPLHF

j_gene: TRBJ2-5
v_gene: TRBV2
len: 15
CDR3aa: CASRGLAGLQETQYF

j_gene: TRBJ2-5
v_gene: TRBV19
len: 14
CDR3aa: CASSWTSDQETQYF

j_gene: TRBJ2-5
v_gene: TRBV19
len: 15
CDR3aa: CASSIGYSGQETQYF

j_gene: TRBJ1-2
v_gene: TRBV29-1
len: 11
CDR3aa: CSVTTGHGYTF

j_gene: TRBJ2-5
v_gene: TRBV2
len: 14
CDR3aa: CASSGASVQETQYF

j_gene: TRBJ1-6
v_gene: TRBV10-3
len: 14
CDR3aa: CAISPTGINSPLHF

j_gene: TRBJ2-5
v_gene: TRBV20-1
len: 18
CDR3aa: CSARGGTSGSSPMGTQYF

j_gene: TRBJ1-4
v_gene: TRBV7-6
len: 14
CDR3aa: CASSQGRDQGKLFF

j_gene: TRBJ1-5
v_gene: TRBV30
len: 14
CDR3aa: CAWSENFSNQPQHF

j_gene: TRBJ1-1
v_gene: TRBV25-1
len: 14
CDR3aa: CASTLQGTGTEAFF

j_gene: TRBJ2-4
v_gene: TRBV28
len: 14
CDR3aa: CASSPHLGGNIQYF

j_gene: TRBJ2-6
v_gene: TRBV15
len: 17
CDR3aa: CATKNQQGARGANVLTF

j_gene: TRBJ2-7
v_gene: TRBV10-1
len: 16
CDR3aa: CASSEKGAGLRYEQYF

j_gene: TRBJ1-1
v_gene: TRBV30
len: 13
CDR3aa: CAWSPSSRTEAFF

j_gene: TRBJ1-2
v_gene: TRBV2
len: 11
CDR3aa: CASSENGGYTF

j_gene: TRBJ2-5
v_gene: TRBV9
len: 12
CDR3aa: CASSVEGETQYF

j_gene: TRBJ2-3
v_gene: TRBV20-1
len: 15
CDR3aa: CSASLGTDARRTQYF

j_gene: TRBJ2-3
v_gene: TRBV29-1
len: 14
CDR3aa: CSVAEGGSPDTQYF

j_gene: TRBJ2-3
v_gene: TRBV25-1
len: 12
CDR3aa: CASSGNTDTQYF

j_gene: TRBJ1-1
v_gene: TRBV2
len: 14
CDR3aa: CASSLNQGDTEALF

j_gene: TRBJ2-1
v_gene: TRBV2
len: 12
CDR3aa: CASSRGGTPQLF

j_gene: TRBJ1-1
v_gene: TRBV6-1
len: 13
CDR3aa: CASGGGAGTEAFF

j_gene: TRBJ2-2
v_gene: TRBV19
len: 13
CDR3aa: CASSIGRGRGAVF

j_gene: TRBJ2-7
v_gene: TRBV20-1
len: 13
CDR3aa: CSARGGTGYEQYF

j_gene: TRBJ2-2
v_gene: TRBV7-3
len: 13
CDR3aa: CASSPGTTGELFF

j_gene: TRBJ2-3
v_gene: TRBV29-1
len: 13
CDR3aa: CSVGDREADTQYF

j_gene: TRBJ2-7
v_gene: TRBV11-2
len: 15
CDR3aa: CASSLDRDGTYEQYF

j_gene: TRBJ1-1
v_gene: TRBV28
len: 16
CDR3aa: CASSPVLKAVNTEAFF